A selection of T cell receptor beta chains follows, all from one sample in a study of blood T cell repertoires in COVID-19. Assay used: immunoSEQ multiplex PCR; TCRdb lists only in-frame clones, some missing. This table holds fewer than 350,000 clones, roughly 85% found once. Sequencing input: PBMCs or T cells enriched from blood (not recorded which). The receptors derive from a woman aged 25 to 39 who had been exposed to COVID-19. The CDR3 runs from the conserved cysteine through the conserved F or W. The D gene is left open where the match is weak. Clone sizes are given selectively: once, few, many, or a class where the clone is expanded.

d_gene	v_gene	abundance	j_gene	CDR3aa	CDR3nt
-	TRBV5-1	few	TRBJ2-1	CASSLLSAQNEQFF	TGCGCCAGCAGCTTGCTTAGCGCACAAAATGAGCAGTTCTTC
-	TRBV5-8	-	TRBJ2-5	CASSLEVGLGETQYF	TGTGCCAGCAGCTTGGAGGTGGGCTTGGGAGAGACCCAGTACTTC
-	TRBV9	-	TRBJ2-7	CASSAHPQGYEQYF	TGTGCCAGCAGCGCTCACCCCCAGGGTTACGAGCAGTACTTC
-	TRBV20-1	-	TRBJ2-7	CSAISGAEQYF	TGCAGTGCTATATCTGGGGCCGAGCAGTACTTC
TRBD1	TRBV28	-	TRBJ1-5	CASSGQGRRHQPQHF	TGTGCCAGCAGCGGACAGGGTAGGAGGCATCAGCCCCAGCATTTT
-	TRBV28	-	TRBJ1-4	CASRVRTDYEKLFF	TGTGCCAGCAGGGTCCGGACAGATTATGAAAAACTGTTTTTT
-	TRBV6-5	-	TRBJ1-5	CASNLSGKHF	TGTGCCAGCAATTTATCGGGGAAGCATTTT
TRBD1	TRBV30	-	TRBJ1-2	CAWSVGTGNGYTF	TGTGCCTGGAGTGTCGGGACAGGAAATGGCTACACCTTC
-	TRBV24-1	-	TRBJ2-1	CATPMTGSPTDEQFF	TGTGCCACTCCGATGACGGGGTCTCCCACCGATGAGCAGTTCTTC
-	TRBV4-2	-	TRBJ1-1	CASSQDRQGTLGGTEAFF	TGTGCCAGCAGCCAAGATAGGCAGGGGACCTTAGGGGGCACTGAAGCTTTCTTT
-	TRBV24-1	-	TRBJ2-3	CATSDFRGNTNTQYF	TGTGCCACCAGTGATTTCCGCGGGAATACTAATACGCAGTATTTT
-	TRBV6-1	-	TRBJ1-6	CASSESGSPLHF	TGTGCCAGCAGTGAATCGGGTTCACCCCTCCACTTT
-	TRBV19	-	TRBJ1-6	CASQQRGGNSPLHF	TGTGCCAGCCAACAGAGGGGGGGTAATTCACCCCTCCACTTT
TRBD2	TRBV7-6	-	TRBJ2-7	CASSPNVGGPHEQYF	TGTGCCAGCAGCCCAAACGTGGGAGGGCCTCACGAGCAGTACTTC
-	TRBV7-9	-	TRBJ1-1	CASSLVYGDGGTEAFF	TGTGCCAGCAGCTTAGTTTATGGGGACGGGGGCACTGAAGCTTTCTTT
-	TRBV29-1	-	TRBJ1-5	CSVAGYAGNQPQHF	TGCAGCGTTGCCGGATACGCAGGGAATCAGCCCCAGCATTTT
TRBD2	TRBV5-4	once	TRBJ2-3	CASSLLLASGLGTDTQYF	TGTGCCAGCAGCTTGCTCCTAGCTAGCGGGCTGGGCACAGATACGCAGTATTTT
-	TRBV27	-	TRBJ1-4	CASRGSTGANEKLFF	TGTGCCAGCAGGGGGTCCACAGGAGCTAATGAAAAACTGTTTTTT
TRBD2	TRBV23-1	once	TRBJ2-1	CASKLAGEDSEQFF	TGCGCCAGTAAACTAGCGGGAGAAGATAGTGAGCAGTTCTTC
-	TRBV14	once	TRBJ2-3	CASSKGADTQYF	TGTGCCAGCAGTAAAGGAGCCGATACGCAGTATTTT
-	TRBV7-2	-	TRBJ1-2	CASSLANRAFSYGYTF	TGTGCCAGCAGCTTAGCAAACAGGGCCTTCTCTTATGGCTACACCTTC
TRBD1	TRBV28	-	TRBJ1-2	CASSLPGQGASYGYTF	TGTGCCAGCAGCCTACCGGGACAGGGGGCGTCCTATGGCTACACCTTC
-	TRBV28	-	TRBJ2-7	CASSPPHYGQYF	TGTGCCAGCAGTCCCCCCCACTACGGTCAGTACTTC
-	TRBV10-3	-	TRBJ1-1	CAISEPGRGNTEAFF	TGTGCCATCAGTGAGCCTGGACGGGGAAACACTGAAGCTTTCTTT
TRBD1	TRBV2	-	TRBJ1-2	CASRWDRPSNGYTF	TGTGCCAGCCGCTGGGACAGGCCTTCTAATGGCTACACCTTC
TRBD1	TRBV29-1	-	TRBJ1-1	CSVFVADRGSVAFF	TGCAGCGTTTTTGTGGCGGACAGGGGAAGTGTAGCTTTCTTT
TRBD2	TRBV11-3	-	TRBJ2-1	CASSYTGTSGKQFF	TGTGCCAGCAGCTATACAGGGACTAGCGGGAAGCAGTTCTTC
TRBD2	TRBV5-1	-	TRBJ2-1	CASSLTSGGGNEQFF	TGCGCCAGCAGCCTCACTAGCGGAGGGGGGAATGAGCAGTTCTTC